This T cell receptor (beta chain) was captured in a study of tumor and adjacent non-tumor tissue in lung cancer. Study background: The patients, 10 men and 5 or 6 women, were about 30 to 85 with stage I to III disease. Samples averaged around 4.2 million productive TCRbeta reads each.

In this sample, this clonotype turned up once. The template was RNA from unsorted bulk tissue. The library came from three nested PCR rounds adapted from ARM-PCR protocols. TCRdb reanalysed the multiplex PCR reads using MiXCR and keeps one entry per CDR3 protein. The data contain 100,000 to 120,000 distinct CDR3 sequences, approximately 84% of them seen just once; the ten biggest clones take up roughly 20%. Germline V gene data show CDR1 as SGHNT and CDR2 as YENEEA. V shed 4 bases and J 13 bases; nucleotides not matched to a gene: 8. The CDR3 runs to 12 residues. V usage is TRBV11-3 and J usage is TRBJ1-2; 8 nucleotides line up with TRBD1. The sequence came from a man between 65 and 85 years old with non-small cell lung cancer. Sample: lung tumor tissue. The DNA for the CDR3 is TGTGCCAGCAGCTCATCAGGGGGCCGGGTCACCTTC. Encoded protein: CASSSSGGRVTF.